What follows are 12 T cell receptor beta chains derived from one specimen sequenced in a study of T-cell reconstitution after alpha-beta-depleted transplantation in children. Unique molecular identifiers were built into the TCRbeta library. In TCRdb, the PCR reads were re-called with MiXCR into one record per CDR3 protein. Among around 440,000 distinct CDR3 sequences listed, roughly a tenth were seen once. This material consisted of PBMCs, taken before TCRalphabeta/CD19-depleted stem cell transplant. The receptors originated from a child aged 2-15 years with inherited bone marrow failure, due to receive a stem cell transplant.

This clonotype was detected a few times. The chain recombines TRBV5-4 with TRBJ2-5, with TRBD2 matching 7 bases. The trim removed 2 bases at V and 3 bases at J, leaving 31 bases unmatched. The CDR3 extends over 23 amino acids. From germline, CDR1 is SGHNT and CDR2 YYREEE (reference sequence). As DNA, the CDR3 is TGTGCCAGCAGCTTTGCCCAGTTTGAAGGCGGGAGTCTCCCTGGCTCCAAAAAAGAGACCCAGTACTTC. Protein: CASSFAQFEGGSLPGSKKETQYF.

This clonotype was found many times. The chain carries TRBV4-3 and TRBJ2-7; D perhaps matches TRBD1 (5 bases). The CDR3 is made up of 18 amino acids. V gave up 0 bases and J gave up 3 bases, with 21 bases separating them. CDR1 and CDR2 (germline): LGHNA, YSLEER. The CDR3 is CASSQDPPLTGNIYEQYF. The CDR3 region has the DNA TGCGCCAGCAGCCAAGATCCCCCGCTAACAGGCAATATCTACGAGCAGTACTTC.

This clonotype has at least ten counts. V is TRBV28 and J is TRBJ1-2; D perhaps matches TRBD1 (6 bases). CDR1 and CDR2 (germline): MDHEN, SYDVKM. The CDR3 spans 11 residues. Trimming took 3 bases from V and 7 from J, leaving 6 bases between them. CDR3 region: CASSLGAGYTF. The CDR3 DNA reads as TGTGCCAGCAGTTTGGGGGCTGGCTACACCTTC.

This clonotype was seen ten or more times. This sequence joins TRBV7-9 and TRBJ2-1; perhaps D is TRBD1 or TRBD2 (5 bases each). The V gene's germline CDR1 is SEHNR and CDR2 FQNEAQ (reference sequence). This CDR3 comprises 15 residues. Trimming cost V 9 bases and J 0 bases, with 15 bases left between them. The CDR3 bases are TGTGCCAGTGGGGCTAGCCGAAACTCCTACAATGAGCAGTTCTTC. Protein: CASGASRNSYNEQFF.

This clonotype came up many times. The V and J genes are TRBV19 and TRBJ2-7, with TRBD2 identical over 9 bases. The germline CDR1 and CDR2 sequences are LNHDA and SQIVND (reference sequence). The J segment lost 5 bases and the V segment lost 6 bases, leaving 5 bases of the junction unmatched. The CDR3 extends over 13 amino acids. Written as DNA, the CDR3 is TGTGCCAGTAGGGACCGACTAGCGGACGAGCAGTACTTC. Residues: CASRDRLADEQYF.

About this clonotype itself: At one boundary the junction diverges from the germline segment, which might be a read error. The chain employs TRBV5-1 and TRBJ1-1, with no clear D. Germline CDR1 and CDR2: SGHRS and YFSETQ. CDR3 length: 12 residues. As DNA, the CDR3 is TGCGCCAACAGCTTCCTCGGCACTGAAGCTTTCTTT. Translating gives CANSFLGTEAFF.

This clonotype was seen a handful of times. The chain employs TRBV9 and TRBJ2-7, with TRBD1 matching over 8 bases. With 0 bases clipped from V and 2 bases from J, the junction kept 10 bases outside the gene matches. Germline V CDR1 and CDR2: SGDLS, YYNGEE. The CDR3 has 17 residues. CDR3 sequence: CASSVGGGTGHTYEQYF. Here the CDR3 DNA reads TGTGCCAGCAGCGTAGGAGGGGGGACAGGACACACCTACGAGCAGTACTTC.

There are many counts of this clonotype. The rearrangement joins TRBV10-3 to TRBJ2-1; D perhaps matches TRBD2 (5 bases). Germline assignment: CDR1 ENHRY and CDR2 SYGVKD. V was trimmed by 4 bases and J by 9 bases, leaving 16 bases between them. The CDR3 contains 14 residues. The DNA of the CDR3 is TGTGCCATCAGTGGGTCGGGGAGTATGGGTGAGCAGTTCTTC. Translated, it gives CAISGSGSMGEQFF.

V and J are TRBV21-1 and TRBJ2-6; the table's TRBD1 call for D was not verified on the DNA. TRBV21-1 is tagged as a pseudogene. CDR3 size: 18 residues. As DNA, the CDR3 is TGTGCCAGCAGCATGCCGGGACAGGGATCTACCGGGGCCAACGTCCTGACTTTC. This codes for CASSMPGQGSTGANVLTF.

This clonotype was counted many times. The CDR3 region is CASSEYIGEGPYEQYF. CDR3 bases: TGTGCCAGCAGTGAATATATAGGGGAGGGACCCTACGAGCAGTACTTC. The J gene is TRBJ2-7, the V gene TRBV25-1; the match to TRBD2 covers 7 bases. CDR3 length equals 16 residues. The germline V gene encodes CDR1 MGHDK and CDR2 SYGVNS. Trimming took 0 bases from V and 2 from J; bases not matched to a gene: 7.

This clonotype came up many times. The CDR3 reads CSALSPSGGNYGYTF. Written as DNA, the CDR3 is TGCAGTGCTTTATCCCCGAGTGGGGGGAACTATGGCTACACCTTC. The gene calls are TRBV20-1 and TRBJ1-2, with a weak D call TRBD1 (5 bases). Trimming took 5 bases from V and 2 from J, leaving 18 bases between them. The CDR3 loop spans 15 amino acids. CDR1 and CDR2 from the germline V gene are DFQATT and SNEGSKA (reference sequence).

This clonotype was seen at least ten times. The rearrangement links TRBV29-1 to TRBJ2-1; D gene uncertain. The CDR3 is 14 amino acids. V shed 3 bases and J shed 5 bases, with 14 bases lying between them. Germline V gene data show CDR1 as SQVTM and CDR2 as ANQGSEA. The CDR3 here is CSVDFLRRDNEQFF. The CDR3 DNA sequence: TGCAGCGTTGATTTCCTCCGGAGAGACAATGAGCAGTTCTTC.